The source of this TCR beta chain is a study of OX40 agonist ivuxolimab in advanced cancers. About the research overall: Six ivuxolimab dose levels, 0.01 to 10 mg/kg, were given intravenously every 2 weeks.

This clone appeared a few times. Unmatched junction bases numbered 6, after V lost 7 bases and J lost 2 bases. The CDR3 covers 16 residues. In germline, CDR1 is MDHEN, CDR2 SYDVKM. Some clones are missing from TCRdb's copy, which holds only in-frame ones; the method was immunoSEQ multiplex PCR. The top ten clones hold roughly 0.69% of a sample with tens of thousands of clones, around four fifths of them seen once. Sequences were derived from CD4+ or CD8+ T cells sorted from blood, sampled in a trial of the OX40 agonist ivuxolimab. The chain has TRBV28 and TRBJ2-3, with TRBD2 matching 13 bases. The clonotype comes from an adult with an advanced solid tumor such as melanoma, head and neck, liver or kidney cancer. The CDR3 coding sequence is TGTGCCAGCAATCTACTAGCGGGGGGGTCCACAGATACGCAGTATTTT. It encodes CASNLLAGGSTDTQYF.